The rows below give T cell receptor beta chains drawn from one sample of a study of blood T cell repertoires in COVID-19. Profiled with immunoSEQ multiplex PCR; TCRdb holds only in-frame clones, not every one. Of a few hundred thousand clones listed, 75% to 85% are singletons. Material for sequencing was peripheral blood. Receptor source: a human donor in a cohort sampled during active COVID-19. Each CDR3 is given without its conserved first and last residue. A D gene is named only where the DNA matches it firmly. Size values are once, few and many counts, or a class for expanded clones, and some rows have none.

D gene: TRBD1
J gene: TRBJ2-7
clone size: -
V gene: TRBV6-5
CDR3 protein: ASSYSTGGAYEQY

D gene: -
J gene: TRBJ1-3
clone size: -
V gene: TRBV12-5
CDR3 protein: ASGLVLGKESSGNTIY

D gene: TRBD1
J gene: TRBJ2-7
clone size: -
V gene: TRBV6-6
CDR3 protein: ASSRGQGNYEQY

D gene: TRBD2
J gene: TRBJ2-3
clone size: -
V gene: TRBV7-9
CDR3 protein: ASRWGGSSTDTQY

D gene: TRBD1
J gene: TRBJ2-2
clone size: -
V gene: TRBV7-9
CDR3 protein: ASKPPGGAAGELF

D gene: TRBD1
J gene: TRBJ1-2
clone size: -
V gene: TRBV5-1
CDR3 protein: ASRWGQGYGYT

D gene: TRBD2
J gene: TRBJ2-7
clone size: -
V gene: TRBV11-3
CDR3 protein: ASSPAGGNEQY

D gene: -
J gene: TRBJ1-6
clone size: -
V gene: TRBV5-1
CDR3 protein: ASSDMRGSSYNSPLH

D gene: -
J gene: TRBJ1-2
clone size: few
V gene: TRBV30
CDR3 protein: AWSVVGFRNT

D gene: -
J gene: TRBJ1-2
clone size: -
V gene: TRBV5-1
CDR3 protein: ASSSGVYGYT

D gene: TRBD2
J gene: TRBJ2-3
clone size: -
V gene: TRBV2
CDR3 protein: ASSETGLAGGSKQY

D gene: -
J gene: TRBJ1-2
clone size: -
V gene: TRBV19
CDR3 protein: ASSINPGAYGYT

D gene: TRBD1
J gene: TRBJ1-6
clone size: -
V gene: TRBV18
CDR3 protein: ASSPSAGGNSPLH

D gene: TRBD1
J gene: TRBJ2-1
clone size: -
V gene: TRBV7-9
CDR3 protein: ASSNGQGRLDEQF

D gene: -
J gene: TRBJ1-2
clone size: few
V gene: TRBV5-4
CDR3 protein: ASSQPGADGYT

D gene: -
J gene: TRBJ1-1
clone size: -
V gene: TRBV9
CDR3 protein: ASSVGPTGRGNTEAF